This T cell receptor beta chain was captured in a study of regulatory T cells in long-lasting Graves disease. Sequencing libraries for TCR beta were prepared with iRepertoire HTBI primers and Arm-PCR of CDR3 regions. Via MiXCR, TCRdb re-called the multiplex PCR reads, giving one row per CDR3 protein. The table includes approximately 270,000 distinct CDR3 sequences, about 17% detected once. This clonotype was counted many times. Specified time point: newly diagnosed GD, antithyroid drugs for less than 3 months. Preparation of the TCR library used RNA extracted from PBMCs. The data also belong to a second study, concerning T cells in Graves' hyperthyroidism and ophthalmopathy. Per that paper: Initially, a first-round RT-PCR of the TCR CDR3 employed the HTBI primer set.

The TCR originated in a woman in her 30s with Graves disease. Sequencing used peripheral blood mononuclear cells (PBMCs), obtained at new diagnosis, from a patient treated with antithyroid drugs.

The CDR3 protein is CSARGGRGREAYGYTF. CDR3 sequence (DNA): TGCAGTGCTAGGGGAGGACGGGGGCGCGAGGCCTATGGCTACACCTTC. V is TRBV20-1 and J is TRBJ1-2; D possibly corresponds to TRBD1 (6 bases). Between the trimmed V and J ends, which lost 3 bases and 4 bases, there was a span of 21 bases. CDR1 is DFQATT and CDR2 is SNEGSKA in the germline V gene (reference sequence). CDR3 length: 16 amino acids.